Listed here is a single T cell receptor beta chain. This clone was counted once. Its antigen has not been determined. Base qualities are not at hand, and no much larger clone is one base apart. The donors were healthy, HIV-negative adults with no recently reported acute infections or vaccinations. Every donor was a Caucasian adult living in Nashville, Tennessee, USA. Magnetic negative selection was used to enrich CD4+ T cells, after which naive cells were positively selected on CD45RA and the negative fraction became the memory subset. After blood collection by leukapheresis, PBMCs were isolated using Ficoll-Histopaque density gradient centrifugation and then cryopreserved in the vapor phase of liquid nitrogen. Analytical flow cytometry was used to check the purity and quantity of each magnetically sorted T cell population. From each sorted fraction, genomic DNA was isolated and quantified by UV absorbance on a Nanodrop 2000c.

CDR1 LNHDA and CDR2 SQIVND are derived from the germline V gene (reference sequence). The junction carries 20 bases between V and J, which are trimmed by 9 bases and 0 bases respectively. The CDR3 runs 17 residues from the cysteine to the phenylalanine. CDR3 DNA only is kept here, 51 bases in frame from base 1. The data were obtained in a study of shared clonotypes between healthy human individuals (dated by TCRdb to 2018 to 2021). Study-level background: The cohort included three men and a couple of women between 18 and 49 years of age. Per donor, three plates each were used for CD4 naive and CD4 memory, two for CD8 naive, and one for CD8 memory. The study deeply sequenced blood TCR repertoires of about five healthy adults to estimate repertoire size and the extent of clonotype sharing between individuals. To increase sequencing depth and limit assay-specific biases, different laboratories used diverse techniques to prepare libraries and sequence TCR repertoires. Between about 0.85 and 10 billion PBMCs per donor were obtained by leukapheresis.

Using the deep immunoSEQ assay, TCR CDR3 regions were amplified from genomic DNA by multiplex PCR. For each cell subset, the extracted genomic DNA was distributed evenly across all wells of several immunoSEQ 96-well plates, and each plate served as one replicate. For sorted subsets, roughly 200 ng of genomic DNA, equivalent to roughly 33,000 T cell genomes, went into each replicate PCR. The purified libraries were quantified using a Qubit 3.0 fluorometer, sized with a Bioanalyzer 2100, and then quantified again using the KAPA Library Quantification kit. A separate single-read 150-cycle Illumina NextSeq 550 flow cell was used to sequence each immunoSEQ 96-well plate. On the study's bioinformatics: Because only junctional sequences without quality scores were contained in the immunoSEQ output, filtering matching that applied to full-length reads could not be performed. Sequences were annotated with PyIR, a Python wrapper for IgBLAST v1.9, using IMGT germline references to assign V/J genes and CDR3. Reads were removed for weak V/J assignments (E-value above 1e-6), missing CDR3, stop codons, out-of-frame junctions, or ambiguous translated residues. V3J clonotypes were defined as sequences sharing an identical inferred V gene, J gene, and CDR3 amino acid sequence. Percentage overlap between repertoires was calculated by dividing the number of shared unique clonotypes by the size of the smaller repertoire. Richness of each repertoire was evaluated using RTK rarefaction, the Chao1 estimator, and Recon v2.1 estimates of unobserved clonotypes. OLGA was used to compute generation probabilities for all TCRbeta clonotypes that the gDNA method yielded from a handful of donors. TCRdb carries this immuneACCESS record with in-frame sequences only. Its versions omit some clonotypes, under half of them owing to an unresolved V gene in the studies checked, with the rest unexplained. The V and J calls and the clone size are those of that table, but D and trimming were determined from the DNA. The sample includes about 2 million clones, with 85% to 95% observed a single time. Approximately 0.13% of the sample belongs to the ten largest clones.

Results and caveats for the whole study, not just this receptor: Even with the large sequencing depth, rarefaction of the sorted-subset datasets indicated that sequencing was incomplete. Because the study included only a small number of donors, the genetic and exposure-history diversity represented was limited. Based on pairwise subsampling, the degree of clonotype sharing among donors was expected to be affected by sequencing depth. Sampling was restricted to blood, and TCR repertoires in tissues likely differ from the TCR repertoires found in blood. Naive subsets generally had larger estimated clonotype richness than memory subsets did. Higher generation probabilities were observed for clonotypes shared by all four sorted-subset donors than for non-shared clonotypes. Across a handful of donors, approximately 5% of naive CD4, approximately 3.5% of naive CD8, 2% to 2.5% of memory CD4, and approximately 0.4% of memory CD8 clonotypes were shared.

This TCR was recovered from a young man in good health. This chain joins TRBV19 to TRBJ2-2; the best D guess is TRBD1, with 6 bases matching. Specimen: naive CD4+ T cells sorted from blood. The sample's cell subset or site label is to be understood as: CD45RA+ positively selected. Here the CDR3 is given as CASQATGRTPNTGELFF. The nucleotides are TGTGCCAGCCAAGCGACAGGTCGAACTCCGAACACCGGGGAGCTGTTTTTT. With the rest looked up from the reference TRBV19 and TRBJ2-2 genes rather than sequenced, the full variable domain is DGGITQSPKYLFRKEGQNVTLSCEQNLNHDAMYWYRQDPGQGLRLIYYSQIVNDFQKGDIAEGYSVSREKKESFPLTVTSAQKNPTAFYLCASQATGRTPNTGELFFGEGSRLTVL.